The 5 T cell receptor beta chains below come from one sample, sequenced in a study of blood T cell repertoires in COVID-19. Profiled with immunoSEQ multiplex PCR; TCRdb holds only in-frame clones, not every one. The table has fewer than 200,000 clones, around 83% seen once. The sample taken for sequencing was PBMCs or T cells enriched from blood (not recorded which). The receptors shown here come from a woman aged 45-60 years in a cohort exposed to, infected with or recovered from COVID-19 (not recorded which).

This CDR3 is CASSSSGRGETQYF. The DNA of the CDR3 is TGTGCCAGCAGCTCTAGCGGGAGGGGAGAGACCCAGTACTTC. This rearrangement joins TRBV7-9 to TRBJ2-5; 12 bases match TRBD2. Germline assignment: CDR1 SEHNR and CDR2 FQNEAQ (reference sequence). CDR3 length: 14 amino acids. Germline trimming cut 4 bases from V and 4 bases from J; bases unmatched to any gene: 1.

The chain carries TRBV5-1 and TRBJ2-6; tentative D call: TRBD1 (6 bases). CDR3 length: 14 amino acids. V was cut by 5 bases and J by 4 bases, with 10 bases left in between. Per the germline V gene, CDR1 is SGHRS and CDR2 is YFSETQ. Here the CDR3 reads CASRSGTGANVLTF. CDR3 nucleotide sequence: TGCGCCAGCAGGTCGGGGACAGGGGCCAACGTCCTGACTTTC.

This clone was detected only once. This sequence joins TRBV4-3 and TRBJ1-2, with a weak D call TRBD1 (5 bases). Germline values: CDR1 LGHNA, CDR2 YSLEER. CDR3 length equals 15 residues. V was trimmed by 0 bases and J by 2 bases, leaving 10 bases between them. The chain's CDR3 is CASSQDFDRNYGYTF. Here the CDR3 DNA reads TGCGCCAGCAGCCAAGATTTCGACAGAAACTATGGCTACACCTTC.

This chain uses TRBV28 with TRBJ1-1; D gene uncertain. Germline CDR1 and CDR2: MDHEN and SYDVKM. The length of the CDR3 is 12 residues. Trimming took off 3 bases at V and 7 bases at J, with 9 bases between the two ends. CDR3 nucleotides: TGTGCCAGCAGTTTGGGAGGGTTTGAAGCTTTCTTT. Translation gives CASSLGGFEAFF.

The V and J genes are TRBV4-2 and TRBJ2-7; D is unresolved. Trimming left V 4 bases short and J 2 bases short, with 12 bases between. The CDR3 is 14 amino acids. Germline V lookup: CDR1 LGHNA, CDR2 YNFKEQ. In nucleotides, the CDR3 is TGTGCCAGCAGCCTTCCCGCGGAACCCTACGAGCAGTACTTC. It yields the protein CASSLPAEPYEQYF.